The 17 T cell receptor beta chains given below trace back to one sample, sequenced in a study of T cells after yellow fever vaccination. TCRdb recomputed calls from the 5' RACE reads with MiXCR, one row per CDR3 protein. The table records hundreds of thousands of distinct CDR3 sequences, 8.5% to 10% of them present only once. The sequenced sample was PBMCs, obtained on the day of the first yellow fever vaccination. These receptors originate from a man younger than 35 who received the YFV17D yellow fever vaccine.

This clonotype was observed a handful of times. This rearrangement joins TRBV2 to TRBJ2-2, with TRBD2 matching 9 bases. This CDR3 comprises 15 residues. Germline V CDR1 and CDR2: SNHLY, FYNNEI. V lost 6 bases to trimming and J lost 7 bases; unmatched junction nucleotides: 9. The CDR3 protein is CASREAGGPSGELFF. The CDR3 DNA reads as TGTGCCAGCAGAGAGGCGGGGGGGCCCAGCGGGGAGCTGTTTTTT.

This clonotype was detected many times. The chain links TRBV6-2 or TRBV6-3 to TRBJ2-1; D remains unclear. The CDR3 contains 11 residues. Looked up from germline, CDR1 is MNHEY and CDR2 is SVGEGT. Trimming removed 6 bases from V and 5 bases from J, with 5 bases in between. This chain's CDR3 is CASSLNNEQFF. In DNA, the CDR3 is TGTGCCAGCAGCCTAAACAATGAGCAGTTCTTC.

This clonotype has a handful of counts. The rearrangement links TRBV5-6 to TRBJ2-4; D remains ambiguous. V lost 3 bases, J lost 4 bases, and 17 bases lay in between. There are 16 residues in the CDR3. Germline CDR1 reads SGHDT; CDR2 reads YYEEEE. CDR3 nucleotide sequence: TGTGCCAGCAGCTCGCTTCAATTGCGGCCGAAAAACATTCAGTACTTC. It codes for CASSSLQLRPKNIQYF.

The rearrangement joins TRBV5-4 to TRBJ1-2, with D uncertain. CDR1 is SGHNT, CDR2 YYREEE, per germline (reference sequence). V was cut by 0 bases and J by 4 bases, with 7 bases left in between. The CDR3 sequence is 13 residues long. In DNA, the CDR3 is TGTGCCAGCAGCTTGGATTCGACCTATGGCTACACCTTC. It codes for CASSLDSTYGYTF.

CDR3 nucleotides: TGTGCCAGCAGCCAGACGACTAGCGCCTACGAGCAGTACGTC. It codes for CASSQTTSAYEQYV. This chain uses TRBV7-9 with TRBJ2-7; 8 bases agree with TRBD2. The V gene's germline CDR1 is SEHNR and CDR2 FQNEAQ (reference sequence). The CDR3 has 14 residues. With 5 bases clipped from V and 2 bases from J, the junction kept 5 bases outside the gene matches.

This clonotype was seen at least ten times. The gene calls are TRBV11-2 and TRBJ1-2; 8 nucleotides align to TRBD1. There are 15 residues in the CDR3. V was clipped by 4 bases and J by 2 bases; unmatched bases: 6. Germline V lookup: CDR1 SGHAT, CDR2 FQNNGV. CDR3 sequence reads: CASSSIRTGNYGYTF. The DNA of the CDR3 is TGTGCCAGCAGCTCGATCCGGACAGGGAACTATGGCTACACCTTC. The full variable domain, in which reference TRBV11-2 and TRBJ1-2 provide the parts outside the CDR3, is EAGVAQSPRYKIIEKRQSVAFWCNPISGHATLYWYQQILGQGPKLLIQFQNNGVVDDSQLPKDRFSAERLKGVDSTLKIQPAKLEDSAVYLCASSSIRTGNYGYTFGSGTRLTVV.

V and J are TRBV6-2 or TRBV6-3 and TRBJ2-7, with D tentatively TRBD1 or TRBD2 (5 bases each). The V gene's germline CDR1 is MNHEY and CDR2 SVGEGT. Trimming removed 6 bases from V and 1 base from J, with 13 bases in between. The CDR3 is 14 residues long. The CDR3 sequence: CASRSGRSSYEQYV. CDR3 DNA sequence: TGTGCCAGCAGGTCGGGACGGTCATCCTACGAGCAGTACGTC.

The table lists this clonotype with a few counts. The genes are TRBV12-3 or TRBV12-4 and TRBJ1-1; D not resolved. Trimming pared 6 bases from V and 9 bases from J, leaving 11 bases between. This CDR3 region has 11 residues. The CDR3 protein is CASSRNLKAFF. The CDR3 coding sequence is TGTGCCAGCAGCCGAAACCTAAAAGCTTTCTTT.

The gene calls are TRBV7-9 and TRBJ2-3; D ambiguous. CDR1 and CDR2 from the germline V gene are SEHNR and FQNEAQ (reference sequence). The CDR3 runs 14 residues. V lost 3 bases, J lost 4 bases, and 11 bases lay in between. CDR3 sequence: CASSLGPRPDTQYF. CDR3 sequence (DNA): TGTGCCAGCAGCTTGGGCCCGAGGCCAGATACGCAGTATTTT.

This clonotype showed up just a few times. This chain uses TRBV7-3 with TRBJ2-3, with unresolved D. Trimming removed 5 bases at V and 3 bases at J, with 12 bases between. Germline-derived CDR1 and CDR2 are SGHTA and FQGTGA. The CDR3 extends over 14 amino acids. The CDR3 nucleotides read TGTGCCAGCAGCGTAAGCCCTAGTACAGATACGCAGTATTTT. Encoded protein: CASSVSPSTDTQYF.

The V and J genes are TRBV27 and TRBJ1-1; 7 bases agree with TRBD1. The length of the CDR3 is 15 residues. V was clipped by 2 bases and J by 4 bases; unmatched bases: 7. CDR1 is MNHEY, CDR2 SMNVEV, per germline (reference sequence). This CDR3 reads CASSLDRVGSTEAFF. The CDR3 DNA reads as TGTGCCAGCAGTTTAGACAGGGTGGGGAGCACTGAAGCTTTCTTT.

This sequence joins TRBV29-1 and TRBJ2-2; the D call may be TRBD1 or TRBD2 (6 bases each). The V gene's germline CDR1 is SQVTM and CDR2 ANQGSEA. CDR3 length: 14 amino acids. V was pared by 6 bases and J by 5 bases, with 16 bases between. The CDR3 reads CSVRGQLLTGELFF. In DNA, the CDR3 is TGCAGCGTCCGGGGGCAGTTACTAACCGGGGAGCTGTTTTTT.

This clonotype was observed a handful of times. V is TRBV10-3 and J is TRBJ1-5, with D perhaps TRBD1 (5 bases). The germline V gene encodes CDR1 ENHRY and CDR2 SYGVKD. The CDR3 sequence is 14 residues long. V lost 5 bases and J 3 bases, leaving 11 bases between the germline ends. CDR3 sequence reads: CAISPQAINQPQHF. The CDR3 DNA sequence: TGTGCCATCAGTCCACAGGCGATCAATCAGCCCCAGCATTTT.

CDR3 bases: TGTGCCAGCCAGGGGCTTGACACTGAAGCTTTCTTT. Protein product: CASQGLDTEAFF. The chain employs TRBV9 and TRBJ1-1; D perhaps matches TRBD1 (6 bases). This CDR3 contains 12 residues. CDR1 and CDR2 (germline): SGDLS, YYNGEE. Between the trimmed V and J ends, which lost 7 bases and 3 bases, there was a span of 10 bases. The variable domain in full, completed from reference TRBV9 and TRBJ1-1, reads DSGVTQTPKHLITATGQRVTLRCSPRSGDLSVYWYQQSLDQGLQFLIQYYNGEERAKGNILERFSAQQFPDLHSELNLSSLELGDSALYFCASQGLDTEAFFGQGTRLTVV.

This clonotype was seen repeatedly, ten times or more. This chain connects TRBV10-1 to TRBJ2-7; 7 bases agree with TRBD1. V dropped 6 bases and J dropped 1; count of bases not matched to a gene: 6. In germline, CDR1 is WNHNN, CDR2 SYGVQD (reference sequence). The CDR3 has 14 amino acids. The chain's CDR3 is CASSDNRGSYEQYF. In DNA form, the CDR3 reads TGCGCCAGCAGCGATAACAGGGGATCCTACGAGCAGTACTTC.

At least ten counts were recorded for this clonotype. The J gene is TRBJ2-6, the V gene TRBV6-5; D remains ambiguous. The CDR3 contains 15 residues. Germline V gives CDR1 MNHEY, CDR2 SVGAGI. V shed 1 base and J shed 0 bases, with 4 bases lying between them. The CDR3 spells CASSYFGSGANVLTF. The CDR3 nucleotides read TGTGCCAGCAGTTACTTTGGCTCTGGGGCCAACGTCCTGACTTTC.

This clonotype was counted ten times or more. V and J are TRBV6-1 and TRBJ1-1, with D hard to call. The CDR3 covers 13 residues. V lost 6 bases to trimming and J lost 1 base, with 9 bases between them. In germline, CDR1 is MNHNS, CDR2 SASEGT. CDR3 region: CASSPPGNTEAFF. CDR3 bases: TGTGCCAGCAGCCCCCCGGGGAACACTGAAGCTTTCTTT.